Listed below are T cell receptor beta chains from one sample, sequenced in a study of a mutant IDH1 vaccine in newly diagnosed glioma. These receptors' antigens are unknown. The data were produced by immunoSEQ multiplex PCR, yet TCRdb's version contains in-frame clones alone and is incomplete. The sample holds tens of thousands of clones, around three fifths seen once. Specimen: peripheral blood mononuclear cells (PBMCs), collected from a glioma patient whose treatment included an IDH1 peptide vaccine. The receptors stem from a man aged 35-49 years with glioma. Some clones in this sample may be carry-over from other donors' samples. The CDR3 runs from the conserved cysteine through the conserved F or W. Each record gives: D gene, V gene, J gene, clone size, CDR3 DNA, CDR3 protein. The D gene is left open where the match is weak. Expanded clones are given a class, and other clones once, few, many or no size at all.

d_gene: .
v_gene: TRBV5-4
j_gene: TRBJ2-3
abundance: .
CDR3nt: TGTGCCAGCAGCCACAGATACACAGATACGCAGTATTTT
CDR3aa: CASSHRYTDTQYF

d_gene: .
v_gene: TRBV4-2
j_gene: TRBJ2-3
abundance: .
CDR3nt: TGTGCCAGCAGCCATGGGGACCATCCTACGCAGTATTTT
CDR3aa: CASSHGDHPTQYF

d_gene: .
v_gene: TRBV6-4
j_gene: TRBJ2-3
abundance: .
CDR3nt: TGCGACCAGGGGGGGGGAGATACGCAGTATTTT
CDR3aa: CDQGGGDTQYF

d_gene: TRBD1
v_gene: TRBV2
j_gene: TRBJ1-2
abundance: few
CDR3nt: TGTGCCAGCAGAGGACAGGGTAACTATGGCTACACCTTC
CDR3aa: CASRGQGNYGYTF

d_gene: .
v_gene: TRBV6-5
j_gene: TRBJ2-3
abundance: .
CDR3nt: TGTGCCAGCAGGCTACAGGGCCTCACAGATACGCAGTATTTT
CDR3aa: CASRLQGLTDTQYF

d_gene: .
v_gene: TRBV18
j_gene: TRBJ2-3
abundance: .
CDR3nt: TGTGCCAGCTCACCGGGTCTAGGATCGACAGATACGCAGTATTTT
CDR3aa: CASSPGLGSTDTQYF

d_gene: .
v_gene: TRBV10-3
j_gene: TRBJ2-7
abundance: .
CDR3nt: TGTGCCATCAGCGGAGAGAGCTCCTACGAGCAGTACTTC
CDR3aa: CAISGESSYEQYF

d_gene: .
v_gene: TRBV25-1
j_gene: TRBJ2-7
abundance: .
CDR3nt: TGTGCCAGCAGCTACCCGGGAGTAAGGGGGGACGAGCAGTACTTC
CDR3aa: CASSYPGVRGDEQYF

d_gene: .
v_gene: TRBV6-1
j_gene: TRBJ2-3
abundance: .
CDR3nt: TGTGCCAGCAGTGCGGTTCGGGGGATCACAGATACGCAGTATTTT
CDR3aa: CASSAVRGITDTQYF

d_gene: TRBD1
v_gene: TRBV29-1
j_gene: TRBJ1-1
abundance: few
CDR3nt: TGCAGCGTCTGGGACAGAGTTATGAACACTGAAGCTTTCTTT
CDR3aa: CSVWDRVMNTEAFF

d_gene: .
v_gene: TRBV6-5
j_gene: TRBJ1-3
abundance: .
CDR3nt: TGTGCCAGCAGTTACTCTCCAGGCTCTGGAAACACCATATATTTT
CDR3aa: CASSYSPGSGNTIYF

d_gene: .
v_gene: TRBV6-5
j_gene: TRBJ1-1
abundance: .
CDR3nt: TGTGCCAGCAGGCTCAGAGGGCATGTCACTGAAGCTTTCTTT
CDR3aa: CASRLRGHVTEAFF

d_gene: .
v_gene: TRBV27
j_gene: TRBJ1-6
abundance: .
CDR3nt: TGTGCCAGCAGTGACCAGTGGGCCTTTAATTCACCCCTCCACTTT
CDR3aa: CASSDQWAFNSPLHF

d_gene: .
v_gene: TRBV6-1
j_gene: TRBJ1-1
abundance: .
CDR3nt: TGTGCCAGCAGTGACAGAGAAAACACTGAAGCTTTCTTT
CDR3aa: CASSDRENTEAFF

d_gene: .
v_gene: TRBV5-1
j_gene: TRBJ2-3
abundance: .
CDR3nt: TGCGCCAGCAGAAGATCCCCAGGCGGCGGCACAGATACGCAGTATTTT
CDR3aa: CASRRSPGGGTDTQYF

d_gene: .
v_gene: TRBV10-3
j_gene: TRBJ2-7
abundance: .
CDR3nt: TGTGCCATCAGTGAACGTGGGAACCTCTACGAGCAGTACTTC
CDR3aa: CAISERGNLYEQYF

d_gene: .
v_gene: TRBV5-1
j_gene: TRBJ1-2
abundance: once
CDR3nt: TGCGCCAGCAGCGATGGGGGATCCGGCTATGGCTACACCTTC
CDR3aa: CASSDGGSGYGYTF

d_gene: TRBD1
v_gene: TRBV27
j_gene: TRBJ1-6
abundance: .
CDR3nt: TGTGCCAGCAGTCTCGCCGGGACAGCTTATAATTCACCCCTCCACTTT
CDR3aa: CASSLAGTAYNSPLHF

d_gene: .
v_gene: TRBV18
j_gene: TRBJ1-1
abundance: .
CDR3nt: TGTGCCAGCTCCCTCGGGGGTCTGATGAACACTGAAGCTTTCTTT
CDR3aa: CASSLGGLMNTEAFF

d_gene: .
v_gene: TRBV5-1
j_gene: TRBJ2-3
abundance: once
CDR3nt: TGCGCCAGCAGCTCCGGAACTACTAGGACCGATACGCAGTATTTT
CDR3aa: CASSSGTTRTDTQYF

d_gene: TRBD2
v_gene: TRBV10-1
j_gene: TRBJ2-1
abundance: few
CDR3nt: TGCGCCAGCAGTGACCCAAGCGGGGCCGCCCGTACCAATGAGCAGTTCTTC
CDR3aa: CASSDPSGAARTNEQFF

d_gene: .
v_gene: TRBV7-7
j_gene: TRBJ2-2
abundance: .
CDR3nt: TGTGCCAGCAGCTTATTGGCAAACGGGGAGCTGTTTTTT
CDR3aa: CASSLLANGELFF

d_gene: TRBD1
v_gene: TRBV10-3
j_gene: TRBJ1-5
abundance: .
CDR3nt: TGTGCCATCAGTGAGAATCAGGGGGGCAATCAGCCCCAGCATTTT
CDR3aa: CAISENQGGNQPQHF

d_gene: TRBD2
v_gene: TRBV27
j_gene: TRBJ2-1
abundance: .
CDR3nt: TGTGCCAGCAGTACCCGAGTGGGACTAGCAAAGTATTGGGAGCAGTTCTTC
CDR3aa: CASSTRVGLAKYWEQFF

d_gene: TRBD2
v_gene: TRBV7-8
j_gene: TRBJ2-7
abundance: .
CDR3nt: TGTGCCAGCAGCCATAGTCGGTCTAGCGGGACCTACGAGCAGTACTTC
CDR3aa: CASSHSRSSGTYEQYF

d_gene: .
v_gene: TRBV2
j_gene: TRBJ1-2
abundance: .
CDR3nt: TGTGCCAGCAGTTTTTACAGGGTAGAAGGCTACACCTTC
CDR3aa: CASSFYRVEGYTF

d_gene: .
v_gene: TRBV14
j_gene: TRBJ1-3
abundance: few
CDR3nt: TGTGCCAGCAGCCAAGATAGGGGATCTGGAAACACCATATATTTT
CDR3aa: CASSQDRGSGNTIYF

d_gene: .
v_gene: TRBV6-1
j_gene: TRBJ1-2
abundance: few
CDR3nt: TGTGCCAGCAGTGCGGATGGAAGCCTCTATGGCTACACCTTC
CDR3aa: CASSADGSLYGYTF

d_gene: .
v_gene: TRBV7-2
j_gene: TRBJ2-2
abundance: once
CDR3nt: TGTGCCAGCATCCCTACCCCGGGTTACTCGAACACCGGGGAGCTGTTTTTT
CDR3aa: CASIPTPGYSNTGELFF

d_gene: .
v_gene: TRBV2
j_gene: TRBJ1-3
abundance: .
CDR3nt: TGTGCCAGCCGGGTGAGCTCTGGAAACACCATATATTTT
CDR3aa: CASRVSSGNTIYF

d_gene: TRBD2
v_gene: TRBV5-1
j_gene: TRBJ2-1
abundance: .
CDR3nt: TGCGCCAGCAGCAGGGTAGGACGGGAGGATGAGCAGTTCTTC
CDR3aa: CASSRVGREDEQFF

d_gene: .
v_gene: TRBV9
j_gene: TRBJ1-2
abundance: .
CDR3nt: TGTGCCAGCAGCGCCTCTCTTTATGGCTACACCTTC
CDR3aa: CASSASLYGYTF

d_gene: TRBD2
v_gene: TRBV7-9
j_gene: TRBJ2-3
abundance: .
CDR3nt: TGTGCCAGCAGCTCTAGGGGACTAGCGGGATTTATCACAGATACGCAGTATTTT
CDR3aa: CASSSRGLAGFITDTQYF

d_gene: TRBD1
v_gene: TRBV10-2
j_gene: TRBJ1-2
abundance: .
CDR3nt: TGCGCCAGCAGGGGGGGACAGGGCAACTATGGCTACACCTTC
CDR3aa: CASRGGQGNYGYTF

d_gene: .
v_gene: TRBV28
j_gene: TRBJ2-5
abundance: .
CDR3nt: TGTGCCAGCAGCGGGCAGGCGTTCCGGGTGGAGACCCAGTACTTC
CDR3aa: CASSGQAFRVETQYF

d_gene: .
v_gene: TRBV2
j_gene: TRBJ2-7
abundance: .
CDR3nt: TGTGCCAGCAGTCCCGAGAGGTGGGGAAAGGGGGAGCAGTACTTC
CDR3aa: CASSPERWGKGEQYF

d_gene: .
v_gene: TRBV2
j_gene: TRBJ2-7
abundance: .
CDR3nt: TGTGCCAGCAGTTCCCCGGCACGGAGCTACGAGCAGTACTTC
CDR3aa: CASSSPARSYEQYF

d_gene: TRBD1
v_gene: TRBV6-1
j_gene: TRBJ1-4
abundance: .
CDR3nt: TGTGCCAGCGAGACCGGGACAGGGGGCGTAGAAAAACTGTTTTTT
CDR3aa: CASETGTGGVEKLFF

d_gene: TRBD2
v_gene: TRBV2
j_gene: TRBJ2-7
abundance: .
CDR3nt: TGTGCCAGCAGTTCCGGGACTATCACAACCGGGCAGTACTTC
CDR3aa: CASSSGTITTGQYF

d_gene: TRBD2
v_gene: TRBV2
j_gene: TRBJ2-7
abundance: .
CDR3nt: TGTGCCAGCACCCAAGTGGGACTAGCGTTGGAGCAGTACTTC
CDR3aa: CASTQVGLALEQYF

d_gene: .
v_gene: TRBV9
j_gene: TRBJ1-2
abundance: .
CDR3nt: TGTGCCAGCAGCGACCGGCGTTCGGGGCGCTATGGCTACACCTTC
CDR3aa: CASSDRRSGRYGYTF